This TCR beta chain is from a study of response to subunit inactivated influenza vaccine. General study results and limits: Only a handful of new T cells, the authors suggested, are recruited with each seasonal influenza vaccination.

TCRdb recomputed calls from the RT-PCR reads with MiXCR, one row per CDR3 protein. The sample has 540,000 or so distinct CDR3 sequences, approximately 12% seen once. The V and J ends lost 0 bases and 4 bases, in that order; junction bases with no gene match: 4. The CDR3 runs to 15 residues. From germline, CDR1 is SGDLS and CDR2 YYNGEE. For this clonotype: Its target is not known.

The chain employs TRBV9 and TRBJ2-7, with TRBD2 identical over 10 bases. The specimen comprised PBMCs from blood, sampled 45 days after vaccination. This TCR derives from a man aged 45 to 65 who received an inactivated influenza vaccine. As DNA, the CDR3 is TGTGCCAGCAGCGTAGGTCCTAGCGGGAGTTACGAGCAGTACTTC. It encodes CASSVGPSGSYEQYF.